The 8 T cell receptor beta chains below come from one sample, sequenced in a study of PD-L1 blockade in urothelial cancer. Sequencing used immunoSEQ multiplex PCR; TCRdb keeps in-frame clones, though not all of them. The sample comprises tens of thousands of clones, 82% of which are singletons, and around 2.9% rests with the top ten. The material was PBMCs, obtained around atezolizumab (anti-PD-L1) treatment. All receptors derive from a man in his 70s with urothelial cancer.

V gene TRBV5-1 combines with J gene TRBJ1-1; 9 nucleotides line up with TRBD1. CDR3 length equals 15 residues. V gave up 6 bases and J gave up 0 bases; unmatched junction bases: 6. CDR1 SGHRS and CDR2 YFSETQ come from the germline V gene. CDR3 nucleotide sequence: TGCGCCAGCATCCCGGGACAGGGAATGAACACTGAAGCTTTCTTT. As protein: CASIPGQGMNTEAFF.

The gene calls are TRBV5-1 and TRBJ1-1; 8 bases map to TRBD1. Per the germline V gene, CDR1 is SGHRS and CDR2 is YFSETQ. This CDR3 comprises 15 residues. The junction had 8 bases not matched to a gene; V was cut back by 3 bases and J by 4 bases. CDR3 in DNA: TGCGCCAGCAGCTCGCCAGGGGGCGTCGGCACTGAAGCTTTCTTT. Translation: CASSSPGGVGTEAFF. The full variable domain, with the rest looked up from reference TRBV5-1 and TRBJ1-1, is KAGVTQTPRYLIKTRGQQVTLSCSPISGHRSVSWYQQTPGQGLQFLFEYFSETQRNKGNFPGRFSGRQFSNSRSEMNVSTLELGDSALYLCASSSPGGVGTEAFFGQGTRLTVV.

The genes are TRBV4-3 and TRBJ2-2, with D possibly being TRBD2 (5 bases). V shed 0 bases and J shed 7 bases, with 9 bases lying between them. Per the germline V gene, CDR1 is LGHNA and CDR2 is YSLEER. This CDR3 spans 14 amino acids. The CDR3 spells CASSQEMEVGELFF. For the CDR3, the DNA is TGCGCCAGCAGCCAAGAAATGGAGGTCGGGGAGCTGTTTTTT.

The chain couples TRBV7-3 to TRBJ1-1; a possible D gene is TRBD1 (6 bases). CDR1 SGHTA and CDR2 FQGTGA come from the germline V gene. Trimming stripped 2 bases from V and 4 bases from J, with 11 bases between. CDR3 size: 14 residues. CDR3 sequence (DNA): TGTGCCAGCAGCTTACGCGGGGGCATCACTGAAGCTTTCTTT. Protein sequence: CASSLRGGITEAFF.

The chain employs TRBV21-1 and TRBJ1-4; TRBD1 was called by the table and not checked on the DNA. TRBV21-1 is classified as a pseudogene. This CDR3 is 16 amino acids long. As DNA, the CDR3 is TGTGCCAGCAGCCGGACCCCGGGGACAGGGGGAGAAAAACTGTTTTTT. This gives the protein CASSRTPGTGGEKLFF.

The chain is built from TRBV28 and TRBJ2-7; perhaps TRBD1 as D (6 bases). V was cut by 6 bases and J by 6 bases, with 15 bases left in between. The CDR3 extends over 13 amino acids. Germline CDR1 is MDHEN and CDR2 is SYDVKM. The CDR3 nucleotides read TGTGCCAGCAGCCAACAGGGAGTCCCCGAGCAGTACTTC. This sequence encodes CASSQQGVPEQYF.

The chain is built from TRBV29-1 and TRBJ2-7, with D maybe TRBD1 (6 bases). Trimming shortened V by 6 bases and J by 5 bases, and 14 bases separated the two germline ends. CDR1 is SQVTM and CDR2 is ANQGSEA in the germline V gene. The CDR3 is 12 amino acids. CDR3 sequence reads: CSVQGQLDEQYF. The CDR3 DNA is TGCAGCGTACAAGGACAGCTAGACGAGCAGTACTTC.

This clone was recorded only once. CDR3 residues: CASSPSRDRGYGYTF. The CDR3 DNA reads TGTGCCAGCAGCCCCAGTCGGGACAGGGGTTATGGCTACACCTTC. This chain connects TRBV7-9 to TRBJ1-2; 10 nucleotides line up with TRBD1. After removal of 5 bases from V and 5 bases from J, the junction contained 8 bases not matched to a gene. The CDR3 is made up of 15 amino acids. In germline, CDR1 is SEHNR, CDR2 FQNEAQ (reference sequence).